This TCR beta chain was obtained from a study of neurological immune-mediated disorders. Time point reported: longitudinal time-point 3. The unsorted libraries were generated from a total of 2 million PBMCs, which had been stored in RNAlater at -80 C. 5'RACE generated cDNA with 10-nucleotide random UMIs. TCRdb called the 5' RACE reads again in MiXCR, with one record for every CDR3 protein. The sample holds around 49,000 distinct CDR3 sequences, more than 9.5% seen once. Germline-derived CDR1 and CDR2 are DFQATT and SNEGSKA (reference sequence). This CDR3 is 13 amino acids long. The junction had 2 bases not matched to a gene; V was cut back by 5 bases and J by 2 bases.

Sequenced sample: PBMCs. This clonotype originated in a male donor with HTLV-1-associated myelopathy (HAM/TSP). The chain has TRBV20-1 and TRBJ2-3; 9 bases match TRBD1. The CDR3, as DNA: TGCAGTGCTGGGGACAGGGTCACAGATACGCAGTATTTT. As protein: CSAGDRVTDTQYF.